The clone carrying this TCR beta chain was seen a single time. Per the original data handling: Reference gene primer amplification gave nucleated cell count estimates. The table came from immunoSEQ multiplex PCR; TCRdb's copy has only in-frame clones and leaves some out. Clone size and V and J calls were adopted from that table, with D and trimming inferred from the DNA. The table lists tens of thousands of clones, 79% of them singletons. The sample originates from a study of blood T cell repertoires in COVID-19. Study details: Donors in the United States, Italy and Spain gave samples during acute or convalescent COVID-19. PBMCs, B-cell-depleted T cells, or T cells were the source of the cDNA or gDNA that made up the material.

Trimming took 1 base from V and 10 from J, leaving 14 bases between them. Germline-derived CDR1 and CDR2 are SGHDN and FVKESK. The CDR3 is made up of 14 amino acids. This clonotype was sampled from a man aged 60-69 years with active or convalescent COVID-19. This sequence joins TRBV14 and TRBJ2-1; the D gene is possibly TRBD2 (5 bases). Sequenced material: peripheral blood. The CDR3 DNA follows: TGTGCCAGCAGCCAAGTGGTAGGCGGGTCGGAGCAGTTCTTC. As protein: CASSQVVGGSEQFF.